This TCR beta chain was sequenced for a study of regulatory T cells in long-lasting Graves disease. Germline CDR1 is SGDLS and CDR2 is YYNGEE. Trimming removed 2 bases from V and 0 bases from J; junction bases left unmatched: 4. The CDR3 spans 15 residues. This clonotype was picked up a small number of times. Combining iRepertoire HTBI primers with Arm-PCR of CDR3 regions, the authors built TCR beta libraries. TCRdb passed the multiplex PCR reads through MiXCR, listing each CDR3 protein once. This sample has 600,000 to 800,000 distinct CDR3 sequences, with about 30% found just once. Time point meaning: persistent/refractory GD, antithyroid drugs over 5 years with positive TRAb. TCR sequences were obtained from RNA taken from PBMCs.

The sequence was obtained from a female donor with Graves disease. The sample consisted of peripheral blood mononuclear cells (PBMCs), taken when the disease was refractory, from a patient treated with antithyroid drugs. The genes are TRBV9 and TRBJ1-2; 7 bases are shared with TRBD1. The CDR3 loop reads CASSVGTASNYGYTF. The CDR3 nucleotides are TGTGCCAGCAGCGTGGGGACAGCTTCTAACTATGGCTACACCTTC.